The T cell receptor beta chain under discussion was sequenced for a study of cytomegalovirus exposure and HLA in healthy donors. Broader study findings: Some public TCRs appeared in many individuals, while most sequences were rare. There were 164 TCR beta chains listed as cytomegalovirus-associated.

Assay: immunoSEQ multiplex PCR; the TCRdb copy retains only in-frame clones and omits some. The table shows about 130,000 clones, with just under 85% occurring only once. Notes on this clone: Its antigen is not identified.

The CDR3 is 16 amino acids. V was pared by 5 bases and J by 9 bases, with 16 bases of the junction left unmatched. Germline V CDR1 and CDR2: SGHAT, FQNNGV. This clonotype originated in a man aged 30 to 39 in good health and CMV-seropositive. The chain uses TRBV11-2 and TRBJ2-1; 7 nucleotides line up with TRBD1. Sequenced: PBMCs. CDR3 region: CASSTRTRGRRVEQFF. As DNA, the CDR3 is TGTGCCAGCAGCACCCGAACTAGGGGGCGAAGGGTTGAGCAGTTCTTC.